This T cell receptor (beta chain) comes out of a study of blood T cell repertoires in COVID-19. About the study: Acute-phase and convalescent COVID-19 samples originated in the United States, Italy and Spain.

In this sample, this clone turned up once. Generated by immunoSEQ multiplex PCR, the TCRdb table keeps only in-frame clones and is missing some. The repertoire consists of 75,000 to 100,000 clones, with more than 75% occurring once and the leading ten covering around 5.3%. The clonotype was recovered from a woman older than 75 with acute or convalescent COVID-19. The source material was peripheral blood.

CDR3 in DNA: TGTGCCAGCAGTGCCTCCGGGACTAGCGGGAGGGCCGGTGTTAATGAGCAGTTCTTC. This sequence encodes CASSASGTSGRAGVNEQFF. The chain combines TRBV6-1 with TRBJ2-1; 16 nucleotides agree with TRBD2. The CDR3 totals 19 residues. Germline trimming cut 4 bases from V and 7 bases from J; bases unmatched to any gene: 13. Germline loops: CDR1 MNHNS, CDR2 SASEGT.